The present T cell receptor (beta chain) was sequenced within a study of blood T cell repertoires in COVID-19. The trim removed 7 bases at V and 0 bases at J, leaving 13 bases unmatched. The germline gives CDR1 SGHRS, CDR2 YFSETQ. The CDR3 consists of 18 residues. The table came from immunoSEQ multiplex PCR; TCRdb's copy has only in-frame clones and leaves some out. The sample yields hundreds of thousands of clones, around 87% seen once. The chain joins TRBV5-1 to TRBJ2-5; 12 nucleotides match TRBD2. The sample was peripheral blood. This receptor was identified in a woman in her 40s who had recovered from COVID-19. The CDR3 region is CASLQGNLAGGYQETQYF. The CDR3 coding sequence is TGCGCCAGCTTGCAGGGCAACCTAGCGGGGGGGTACCAAGAGACCCAGTACTTC. The complete variable domain, with remaining parts taken from reference TRBV5-1 and TRBJ2-5, reads KAGVTQTPRYLIKTRGQQVTLSCSPISGHRSVSWYQQTPGQGLQFLFEYFSETQRNKGNFPGRFSGRQFSNSRSEMNVSTLELGDSALYLCASLQGNLAGGYQETQYFGPGTRLLVL.